One and the same sample provided the 27 T cell receptor beta chains below, sequenced in a study of T cell repertoires in cytomegalovirus infection (dated by TCRdb to between 2018 and 2020). The treatment or condition label corresponds to: in vitro stimulation with specific CMV peptide epitopes to enrich CMV-specific T cells. Sequenced on an Illumina HiSeq 1500. TCRdb reran the public reads through fastp at Q25 and MiXCR, keeping productive beta chains. Records with the same CDR3 protein are collapsed into one entry carrying the most frequent genes and DNA. This sample lists approximately 590,000 distinct CDR3 sequences; 35% to 50% were detected once. Roughly 50% of the sample is taken by the ten largest. These receptors' targets are unknown. Sequences were derived from cultured PBMCs, sampled from culture after CMV antigen stimulation. The source is a human donor in good health (CMV status not recorded). Some clones in this sample may be carry-over from other donors' samples.

V gene TRBV7-9 combines with J gene TRBJ2-5; possible D gene TRBD2, 5 bases. V was clipped by 5 bases and J by 5 bases, with 21 bases between them. The length of the CDR3 is 16 residues. Germline V CDR1 and CDR2: SEHNR, FQNEAQ (reference sequence). The CDR3 DNA reads TGTGCCAGCAGCCTCCCCGTGGGTATCGGGATGGAGACCCAGTACTTC. Translation: CASSLPVGIGMETQYF.

There are a few counts of this clonotype. The rearrangement uses TRBV7-6 and TRBJ2-1, with a weak D call TRBD1 (6 bases). Trimming removed 2 bases at V and 8 bases at J, with 13 bases between. The CDR3 runs 14 residues. CDR1 is SGHVS and CDR2 is FNYEAQ in the germline V gene. As DNA, the CDR3 is TGTGCCAGCAGCTTATACCCGGGACACCATGAGCAGTTCTTC. It encodes CASSLYPGHHEQFF.

This chain joins TRBV7-9 and TRBJ2-3, with 9 bases fitting TRBD2. V lost 4 bases, J lost 5 bases, and 10 bases stayed unmatched. CDR3 length: 16 residues. CDR1 and CDR2 (germline): SEHNR, FQNEAQ (reference sequence). CDR3 region: CASSSPERLAEDTQYF. The CDR3 coding sequence is TGTGCCAGCAGCTCCCCCGAGCGACTAGCGGAAGATACGCAGTATTTT.

This chain links TRBV11-3 with TRBJ2-1; 10 nucleotides agree with TRBD2. The germline V gene encodes CDR1 SGHNT and CDR2 YENEEA. The CDR3 is 15 residues long. With 2 bases clipped from V and 12 bases from J, the junction kept 10 bases outside the gene matches. CDR3 DNA sequence: TGTGCCAGCAGCTTATATCATAGCGGGAGGAGAGGGCAGTTCTTC. It encodes CASSLYHSGRRGQFF.

The gene calls are TRBV7-2 and TRBJ1-6; D unclear. Germline-derived CDR1 and CDR2 are SGHTA and FQGNSA. Trimming shortened V by 2 bases and J by 0 bases, and 17 bases separated the two germline ends. The CDR3 length is 19 residues. This CDR3 reads CASSLIGLGRSSYNSPLHF. CDR3 bases: TGTGCCAGCAGCTTAATCGGGCTGGGGAGGAGCTCCTATAATTCACCCCTCCACTTT. Drawing the rest from reference TRBV7-2 and TRBJ1-6, the complete variable domain is GAGVSQSPSNKVTEKGKDVELRCDPISGHTALYWYRQSLGQGLEFLIYFQGNSAPDKSGLPSDRFSAERTGGSVSTLTIQRTQQEDSAVYLCASSLIGLGRSSYNSPLHFGNGTRLTVT.

The V gene is TRBV4-3, the J gene TRBJ1-2; D unresolved. The V gene lost 1 base and the J gene lost 4 bases, with 16 bases spanning the gap. Per germline, CDR1 LGHNA and CDR2 YSLEER. The CDR3 runs 16 residues. The DNA for the CDR3 is TGCGCCAGCAGCCAAGGGGCAGGAGGCACCCCCTATGGCTACACCTTC. Translation gives CASSQGAGGTPYGYTF.

This clonotype was seen a few times. This sequence joins TRBV12-3 or TRBV12-4 and TRBJ1-6; D ambiguous. This CDR3 region has 14 residues. V shed 6 bases and J shed 0 bases, with 6 bases lying between them. CDR3 sequence reads: CASRRSSYNSPLHF. CDR3 bases: TGTGCCAGCAGAAGGAGCTCCTATAATTCACCCCTCCACTTT.

This clonotype was counted only a few times. The CDR3 nucleotides are TGTGCCAGCAGCCCTGGACAGAGTTATAGCAATCAGCCCCAGCATTTT. Protein: CASSPGQSYSNQPQHF. The rearrangement uses TRBV7-8 and TRBJ1-5; perhaps TRBD1 as D (6 bases). CDR3 size: 16 residues. The V and J ends lost 5 bases and 0 bases respectively, with 14 bases between them. Per germline, CDR1 SGHVS and CDR2 FQNEAQ.

Only a few counts were recorded for this clonotype. V and J are TRBV7-2 and TRBJ2-1, with TRBD2 matching over 9 bases. V was pared by 1 base and J by 1 base, with 5 bases of the junction left unmatched. The germline V gene encodes CDR1 SGHTA and CDR2 FQGNSA. This CDR3 has 17 residues. This chain's CDR3 is CASSLVGGRGSYNEQFF. CDR3 nucleotide sequence: TGTGCCAGCAGCTTAGTGGGCGGGAGGGGATCCTACAATGAGCAGTTCTTC.

The chain combines TRBV4-2 with TRBJ2-2, with 9 bases that match TRBD1. The CDR3 is made up of 17 amino acids. Germline assignment: CDR1 LGHNA and CDR2 YNFKEQ. After removal of 6 bases from V and 5 bases from J, the junction contained 13 bases not matched to a gene. DNA of the CDR3: TGTGCCAGCAGGGCCGGAGGGGGACAGGGAAGTACCGGGGAGCTGTTTTTT. It specifies CASRAGGGQGSTGELFF.

V gene TRBV12-3 or TRBV12-4 combines with J gene TRBJ2-1; D not certain. V lost 4 bases to trimming and J lost 9 bases, with 10 bases between them. This CDR3 has 12 residues. CDR3 residues: CASSSFDAEQFF. The CDR3 bases are TGTGCCAGCAGTTCGTTCGACGCTGAGCAGTTCTTC.

This clonotype was seen a few times. The chain employs TRBV10-3 and TRBJ1-5, with D possibly TRBD1 on 6 matching bases. Trimming left V 0 bases short and J 7 bases short, with 10 bases between. This CDR3 has 14 amino acids. Germline-derived CDR1 and CDR2 are ENHRY and SYGVKD. In nucleotides, the CDR3 is TGTGCCATCAGTGAGTCGCGTCAGGGGCAGCCCCAGCATTTT. It translates to CAISESRQGQPQHF.

The chain recombines TRBV7-2 with TRBJ2-3; D unclear. The germline V gene encodes CDR1 SGHTA and CDR2 FQGNSA. The CDR3 loop spans 14 amino acids. The germline V and J ends were trimmed by 1 base and 2 bases, with 7 bases remaining between them. CDR3 in DNA: TGTGCCAGCAGCTTAGACAGCTTCACAGATACGCAGTATTTT. The encoded protein is CASSLDSFTDTQYF.

The rearrangement uses TRBV18 and TRBJ2-3; D ambiguous. Germline V CDR1 and CDR2: KGHSH, LQKENI. The V end lost 5 bases, the J end lost 6 bases, and 12 bases lay between the germline ends. CDR3 size: 13 residues. CDR3 protein: CASSAILWDTQYF. The DNA for the CDR3 is TGTGCCAGCTCAGCAATTCTTTGGGATACGCAGTATTTT.

Only one count was recorded for this clonotype. The V call is TRBV20-1, the J call TRBJ2-6; perhaps D is TRBD1 or TRBD2 (6 bases each). Between the trimmed V and J ends, which lost 6 bases and 2 bases, there was a span of 14 bases. This CDR3 has 15 amino acids. Germline assignment: CDR1 DFQATT and CDR2 SNEGSKA (reference sequence). As DNA, the CDR3 is TGCAGTGCAAGGGGGGCTCAAGCTGGGGCCAACGTCCTGACTTTC. Amino acid sequence: CSARGAQAGANVLTF.

This chain joins TRBV2 and TRBJ2-3; the D is unclear. Germline V gives CDR1 SNHLY, CDR2 FYNNEI. V dropped 7 bases and J dropped 4 bases, with 15 bases sitting between them. The CDR3 covers 14 residues. CDR3 in DNA: TGTGCCAGCATGGCCCGGAGATCGGCAGATACGCAGTATTTT. It is translated as CASMARRSADTQYF.

This clonotype was seen a single time. V usage is TRBV4-2 and J usage is TRBJ2-5; TRBD2 matches at 10 bases. V gave up 3 bases and J gave up 5 bases; unmatched junction bases: 3. The length of the CDR3 is 14 residues. Germline assignment: CDR1 LGHNA and CDR2 YNFKEQ. This CDR3 reads CASSQGLARETQYF. As DNA, the CDR3 is TGTGCCAGCAGCCAGGGACTAGCGAGGGAGACCCAGTACTTC.

This clonotype was observed a few times. The chain carries TRBV12-3 or TRBV12-4 and TRBJ1-1; D gene uncertain. Trimming took off 5 bases at V and 6 bases at J, with 16 bases between the two ends. The CDR3 totals 14 residues. CDR3: CASSRPVAQAEAFF. The DNA of the CDR3 is TGTGCCAGCAGTCGACCCGTAGCACAAGCTGAAGCTTTCTTT.

This chain joins TRBV20-1 and TRBJ2-7; the D gene is possibly TRBD2 (6 bases). The CDR3 length is 19 residues. The V gene lost 0 bases and the J gene lost 3 bases, with 27 bases spanning the gap. CDR1 and CDR2 from the germline V gene are DFQATT and SNEGSKA (reference sequence). The CDR3 nucleotides are TGCAGTGCTAGAGATTTTAAAGGTGAATTAGGGAGGAGGGTCTACGAGCAGTACTTC. It specifies CSARDFKGELGRRVYEQYF.

In this sample, this clonotype turned up a few times. The rearrangement uses TRBV23-1 and TRBJ2-7; D possibly corresponds to TRBD1 (6 bases). TRBV23-1 is flagged as an ORF with uncertain function. The CDR3 spans 15 residues. V was pared by 2 bases and J by 0 bases, with 11 bases between. CDR3 in DNA: TGCGCCAGCAGTCAAGGACAGAGAAGCTCCTACGAGCAGTACTTC. Translating gives CASSQGQRSSYEQYF.

The chain joins TRBV6-5 to TRBJ2-5, with 14 bases fitting TRBD2. CDR3 size: 16 residues. Germline V gives CDR1 MNHEY, CDR2 SVGAGI. The junction had 10 bases not matched to a gene; V was cut back by 6 bases and J by 7 bases. The CDR3 is CASSPTSGRASWTQYF. The CDR3 nucleotides read TGTGCCAGCAGCCCGACTAGCGGGAGGGCCTCATGGACCCAGTACTTC.

The chain couples TRBV7-8 to TRBJ2-5; 7 nucleotides match TRBD2. The trim removed 3 bases at V and 9 bases at J, leaving 7 bases unmatched. CDR3 length equals 13 residues. The germline CDR1 and CDR2 sequences are SGHVS and FQNEAQ. This CDR3 reads CASSLSGEDPQYF. DNA for the CDR3: TGTGCCAGCAGCTTGAGCGGGGAGGATCCCCAGTACTTC.

The gene calls are TRBV19 and TRBJ2-7; D is unresolved. Between the trimmed V and J ends, which lost 5 bases and 1 base, there was a span of 9 bases. This CDR3 has 13 amino acids. Germline V gene sequence: CDR1 LNHDA, CDR2 SQIVND (reference sequence). The CDR3 region is CASSAYTSYEQYF. CDR3 sequence (DNA): TGTGCCAGTAGTGCCTACACTTCCTACGAGCAGTACTTC.

A few counts support this clonotype. The chain links TRBV11-2 to TRBJ2-4; D gene uncertain. Germline CDR1 SGHAT, CDR2 FQNNGV. V lost 5 bases and J lost 0, with 17 bases in between. This CDR3 has 17 amino acids. In DNA, the CDR3 is TGTGCCAGCAGCGTCAGTGTACTCCAACTAGCCAAAAACATTCAGTACTTC. It codes for CASSVSVLQLAKNIQYF.

The chain links TRBV7-2 to TRBJ2-2; unclear D gene. V lost 2 bases and J 2 bases, leaving 6 bases between the germline ends. The CDR3 loop spans 14 amino acids. Germline V gene lookup returns CDR1 SGHTA and CDR2 FQGNSA. CDR3 amino acids: CASSLYYNTGELFF. CDR3 sequence (DNA): TGTGCCAGCAGCTTATACTACAACACCGGGGAGCTGTTTTTT.

The CDR3 DNA follows: TGTGCCAGCAGTTTAGTTAACGGTCAGCCCCAGCATTTT. This translates into CASSLVNGQPQHF. The chain joins TRBV12-3 or TRBV12-4 to TRBJ1-5; no clear D. V was cut by 1 base and J by 6 bases, with 7 bases left in between. This CDR3 comprises 13 residues.

The chain uses TRBV19 and TRBJ2-1, with 9 nucleotides matching TRBD2. The trim removed 11 bases at V and 2 bases at J, leaving 19 bases unmatched. The germline V gene encodes CDR1 LNHDA and CDR2 SQIVND (reference sequence). The CDR3 totals 18 residues. The DNA of the CDR3 is TGTGCCCCCCCCCCCCACCCCCCTAGCGGGGTCGCCTACAATGAGCAGTTCTTC. Its protein is CAPPPHPPSGVAYNEQFF.